This T cell receptor beta chain originates from a study of T cell responses to AZD1222 COVID-19 vaccine (dated by TCRdb to the early 2020s). Notes on the research overall: AZD1222 recipients with second doses at about 4 weeks or about 12 weeks were pooled, because spike-specific TCR depth and breadth did not differ between schedules. Enrollment into the trials was organized by age into subgroups of 18-55, 56-69 and 70-plus years, and those subgroups contained roughly 160, 29 and 62 TCR-sequenced participants, respectively. TCR sequencing covered 230 to 250 trial participants: some 210 given two doses of AZD1222 and about 26 given two doses of MenACWY control vaccine.

What the research found in general, with its limitations: Participants were mostly white British, with more females than males. The authors suggested clonal diversity may have been underestimated. Spike-specific TCR breadth and depth rose significantly after two AZD1222 doses compared with day 0 and with MenACWY recipients. The whole spike protein was spanned by vaccine-associated CD4 TCRs, and dominant responses were seen in regions 160-218 and 743-854. Epitopes outside the regions mutated in the B.1.351 and B.1.1.7 variants were reportedly recognized by nearly half of the unique spike-specific TCRs. Only six AZD1222 recipients were SARS-CoV-2 seropositive at baseline, limiting conclusions about previously exposed vaccinees. Because no samples from the day 14 peak response were available, repertoires could be characterized only after the peak T cell response. In the small 56-69-year group, the increase in depth fell short of significance, most likely because of low power.

Per the germline V gene, SGDLS is the CDR1 and YYNGEE is the CDR2. V gives up 4 bases and J gives up 2 bases, and the segment between their germline ends measures 21 bases. From cysteine to phenylalanine, the CDR3 is 17 amino acids long. The only DNA kept is the CDR3, 51 bases in frame from the first base. The table lists this clone with a few counts. The antigen it binds to is not known. Base qualities are missing; no much larger clone stands one base away. The CDR3 regions of human TCRbeta chains were analyzed by immunosequencing. On the study's bioinformatics: TCRs in the repertoires were matched against a reference library of SARS-CoV-2-specific TCRs that had been generated with the MIRA antigen-specificity platform. Breadth was defined as the fraction of unique TCRs that were SARS-CoV-2-associated. Depth was defined as the fraction of total T cells that were SARS-CoV-2-associated. Each spike-specific TCR was assigned to its reactive spike region and to a CD4 or CD8 class using the MIRA data. Log10-transformed breadth and depth values were compared by one-way ANOVA with Sidak's multiple comparisons tests. TCRdb holds this immuneACCESS table with in-frame rearrangements only. Some clones are missing; in checked studies, unresolved V genes explain under half, and the rest has no known cause. Clone size and the V and J calls come from that table; the DNA yielded D and trimming. The table for this sample lists under 150,000 clones; approximately 90% of them were counted only once. The top ten constitute around 2.7% of the sample.

Explained via the paper, the time point label denotes: baseline before first vaccination. Vaccinee samples came from UK trials COV001 and COV002, including a single-blind randomized controlled phase 2/3 trial of AZD1222 (ChAdOx1 nCoV-19) in healthy adults. For TCRbeta chain sequencing, PBMC samples from trial participants were taken at day 0 and at day 28 after the second dose. This sequence uses TRBV9 and TRBJ2-5; TRBD2 might be the D gene, on 6 matching bases. The TCR comes from an adult in good health. The source was peripheral blood, collected on day 0 of AZD1222 vaccination. The DNA sequence is given as TGTGCCAGCAGCAGACCCACTGGGCGGGATAGGCAAGAGACCCAGTACTTC. It codes for CASSRPTGRDRQETQYF.